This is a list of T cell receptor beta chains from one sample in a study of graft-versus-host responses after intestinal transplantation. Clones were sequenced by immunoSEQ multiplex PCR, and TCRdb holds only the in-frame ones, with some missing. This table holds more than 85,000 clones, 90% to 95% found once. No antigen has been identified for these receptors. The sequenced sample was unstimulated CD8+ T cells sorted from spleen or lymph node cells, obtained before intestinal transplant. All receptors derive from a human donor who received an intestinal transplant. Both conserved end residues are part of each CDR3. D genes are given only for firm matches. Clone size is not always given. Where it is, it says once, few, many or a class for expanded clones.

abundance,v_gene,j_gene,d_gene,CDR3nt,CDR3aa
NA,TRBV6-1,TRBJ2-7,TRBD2,TGTGCCAGCAATATCCGGGACTACCCCGCCTACGAGCAGTACTTC,CASNIRDYPAYEQYF
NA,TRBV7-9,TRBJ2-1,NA,TGTGCCAGCAGCTCAGGTTCCTACAATGAGCAGTTCTTC,CASSSGSYNEQFF
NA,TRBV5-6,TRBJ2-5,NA,TGTGCCAGCAGTCCTGGGACCCACGCAGAGACCCAGTACTTC,CASSPGTHAETQYF
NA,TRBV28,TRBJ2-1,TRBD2,TGTGCCAGCACCCAGGCGGCTAGCGGGAGTGTGGTAAATGAGCAGTTCTTC,CASTQAASGSVVNEQFF
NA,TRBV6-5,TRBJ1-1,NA,TGTGCCAGCAGTTACGGACGGAAGAACACTGAAGCTTTCTTT,CASSYGRKNTEAFF
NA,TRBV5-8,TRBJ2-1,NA,TGTGCCAGCAGCTGGACATATGAGCAGTTCTTC,CASSWTYEQFF
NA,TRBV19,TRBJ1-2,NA,TGTGCCAGCGCCGTGTGGGCTCAGGGAGGCTACACCTTC,CASAVWAQGGYTF
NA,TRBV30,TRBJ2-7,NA,TGTGCCTGGAGTGAGAACAGGGTCGAGCAGTACTTC,CAWSENRVEQYF
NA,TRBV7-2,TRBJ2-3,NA,TGTGCCAGCCCGGGCTTCGCTCGGGATACGCAGTATTTT,CASPGFARDTQYF
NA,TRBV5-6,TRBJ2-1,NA,TGTGCCAGCAGCATCTCGGGGTTAGCCTACAATGAGCAGTTCTTC,CASSISGLAYNEQFF
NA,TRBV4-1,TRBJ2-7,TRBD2,TGCGCCAGCAGCCAAGGCGGTAGCGGGTCTTCCTACGAGCAGTACTTC,CASSQGGSGSSYEQYF
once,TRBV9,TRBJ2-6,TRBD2,TGTGCCAGCAGCGTATTACTAGCGGGACCCTCTGGGGCCAACGTCCTGACTTTC,CASSVLLAGPSGANVLTF
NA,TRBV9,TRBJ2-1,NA,TGTGCCAGCAGCGTAGGATCAGGAAGGACCTACAATGAGCAGTTCTTC,CASSVGSGRTYNEQFF
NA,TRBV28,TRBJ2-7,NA,TGTGCCAGCAGTTTTCGGGGCGGGCCCGGGTCCTACGAGCAGTACTTC,CASSFRGGPGSYEQYF
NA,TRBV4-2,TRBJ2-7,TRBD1,TGTGCCAGCAGCCATCGGACAGGGAGCTCCTACGAGCAGTACTTC,CASSHRTGSSYEQYF
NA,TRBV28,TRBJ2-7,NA,TGTGCCAGCAGTTTGGCGAGGCCAGGGATCTACTACGAGCAGTACTTC,CASSLARPGIYYEQYF
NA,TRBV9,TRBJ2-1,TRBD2,TGTGCCAGCAGCGCACCCTCCCTTCCGGGAGGGCCCAGGGATGAGCAGTTCTTC,CASSAPSLPGGPRDEQFF
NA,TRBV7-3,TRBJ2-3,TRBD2,TGTGCCAGCAGCTTAGTAGCGGGAGAGGGCACAGATACGCAGTATTTT,CASSLVAGEGTDTQYF
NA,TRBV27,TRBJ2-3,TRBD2,TGTGCCAGCAGTTTAGTCGGCGGGAGGGAAATCACAGATACGCAGTATTTT,CASSLVGGREITDTQYF
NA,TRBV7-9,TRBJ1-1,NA,TGTGCCAGCAGCTTAGGCGGCGGGGACGCTTTCTTT,CASSLGGGDAFF
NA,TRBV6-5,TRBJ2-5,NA,TGTGCCAGCAGTTACGGGCTAGGAACAGAGACCCAGTACTTC,CASSYGLGTETQYF
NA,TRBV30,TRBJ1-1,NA,TGTGCCTGGAGTCAGGGAACTGAAGCTTTCTTT,CAWSQGTEAFF
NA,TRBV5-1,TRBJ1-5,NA,TGCGCCAGCATCACCCTTTCTCATTTAGCCAGCAATCAGCCCCAGCATTTT,CASITLSHLASNQPQHF
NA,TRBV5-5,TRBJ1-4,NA,TGTGCCAGCAGCTTGGGGGTGGCTAATGAAAAACTGTTTTTT,CASSLGVANEKLFF
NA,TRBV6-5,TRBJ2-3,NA,TGTGCCAGCAGTCCAGACAGAAGGATCACAGATACGCAGTATTTT,CASSPDRRITDTQYF
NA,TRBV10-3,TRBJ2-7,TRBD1,TGTGCCATCAGTGAGGCCGGACAGGGGGTATACGAGCAGTACTTC,CAISEAGQGVYEQYF
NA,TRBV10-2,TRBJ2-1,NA,TGCGCCAGCAGTGAGTTGACAGCTAATGAGCAGTTCTTC,CASSELTANEQFF
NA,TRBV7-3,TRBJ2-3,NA,TGTGCCAGCAGCTTATTGGGGGGTTCTGGAGATACGCAGTATTTT,CASSLLGGSGDTQYF
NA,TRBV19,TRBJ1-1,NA,TGTGCCAGTAGTATCGAGAACGCCGAAGCTTTCTTT,CASSIENAEAFF
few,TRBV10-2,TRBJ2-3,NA,TGCGCCAGCGGAAGAGGTAACACAGATACGCAGTATTTT,CASGRGNTDTQYF
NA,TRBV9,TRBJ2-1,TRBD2,TGTGCCAGCAGCGTAGCCTCGACTAGCGGGAGCCGAAATGAGCAGTTCTTC,CASSVASTSGSRNEQFF
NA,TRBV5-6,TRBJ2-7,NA,TGTGCCAGCAGCCTAGGGGCTACTCACTACGAGCAGTACTTC,CASSLGATHYEQYF
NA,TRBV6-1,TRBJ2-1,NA,TGTGCCAGCAGTGACGTCTCCAATGAGCAGTTCTTC,CASSDVSNEQFF
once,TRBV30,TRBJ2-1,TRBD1,TGTGCCTGGATTCCTACGGGACAGTCCCTTTACAATGAGCAGTTCTTC,CAWIPTGQSLYNEQFF
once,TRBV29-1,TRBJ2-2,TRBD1,TGCAGCGTATTTGGAAACGGACAGGGTGATAGCACCGGGGAGCTGTTTTTT,CSVFGNGQGDSTGELFF
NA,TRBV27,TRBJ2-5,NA,TGTGCCAGCAGTTTATCGGGACTGAGAGAGACCCAGTACTTC,CASSLSGLRETQYF
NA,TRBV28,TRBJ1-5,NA,TGTGCCAGCAGTCCGCGTGGGCTGGGCAATCAGCCCCAGCATTTT,CASSPRGLGNQPQHF
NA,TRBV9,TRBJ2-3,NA,TGTGCCAGCAGCGTAGAGGGCAGACCCACAGATACGCAGTATTTT,CASSVEGRPTDTQYF
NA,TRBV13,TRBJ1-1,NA,TGTGCCAGCAGCCATAACACTGAAGCTTTCTTT,CASSHNTEAFF
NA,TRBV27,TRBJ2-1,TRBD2,TGTGCCAGCAGTTTGACTAGCGGGAGATACTACAATGAGCAGTTCTTC,CASSLTSGRYYNEQFF
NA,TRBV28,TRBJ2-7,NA,TGTGCCAGCAGTTTTACCTCCGGGGGTTTCACCGAGCAGTACTTC,CASSFTSGGFTEQYF
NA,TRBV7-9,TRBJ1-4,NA,TGTGCCAGCACCGGGTCCCGTAATGAAAAACTGTTTTTT,CASTGSRNEKLFF
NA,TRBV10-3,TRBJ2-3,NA,TGTGCCATCAGTGATTTCGCGCGGCGGACGGATGTCACAGATACGCAGTATTTT,CAISDFARRTDVTDTQYF
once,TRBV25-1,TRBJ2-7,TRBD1,TGTGCCAGCAGTGACCCGGGACAGGGGGCTTACGAGCAGTACTTC,CASSDPGQGAYEQYF
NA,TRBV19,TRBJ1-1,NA,TGTGCCAGTAGTATTTTCGGGAACACTGAAGCTTTCTTT,CASSIFGNTEAFF
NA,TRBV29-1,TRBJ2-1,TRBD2,TGCAGCGCGGGACTAGCGTTTAATGAGCAGTTCTTC,CSAGLAFNEQFF
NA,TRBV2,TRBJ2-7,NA,TGTGCCAGCAAGGAGGGAAAGGGCTACGAGCAGTACTTC,CASKEGKGYEQYF
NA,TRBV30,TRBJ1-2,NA,TGTGCCTGGAGTACAGCGAACTATGGCTACACCTTC,CAWSTANYGYTF
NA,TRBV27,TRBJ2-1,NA,TGTGCCAGCAGTCCAACTAGTCACATGGACTACAATGAGCAGTTCTTC,CASSPTSHMDYNEQFF
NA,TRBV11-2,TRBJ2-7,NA,TGTGCCAGCAGCTTAGCCCTCAGGGCGTACGAGCAGTACTTC,CASSLALRAYEQYF
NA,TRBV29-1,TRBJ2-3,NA,TGCAGCGTGCGGGCAGATACGCAGTATTTT,CSVRADTQYF